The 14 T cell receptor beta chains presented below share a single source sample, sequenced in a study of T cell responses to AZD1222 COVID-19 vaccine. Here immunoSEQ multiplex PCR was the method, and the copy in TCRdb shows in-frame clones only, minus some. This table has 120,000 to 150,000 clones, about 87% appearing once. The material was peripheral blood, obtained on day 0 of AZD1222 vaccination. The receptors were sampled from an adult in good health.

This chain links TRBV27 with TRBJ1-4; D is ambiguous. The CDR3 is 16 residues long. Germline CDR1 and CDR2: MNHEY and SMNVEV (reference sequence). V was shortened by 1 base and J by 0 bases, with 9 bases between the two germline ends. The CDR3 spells CASSLLRKPTNEKLFF. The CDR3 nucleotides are TGTGCCAGCAGTTTATTACGGAAGCCAACTAATGAAAAACTGTTTTTT.

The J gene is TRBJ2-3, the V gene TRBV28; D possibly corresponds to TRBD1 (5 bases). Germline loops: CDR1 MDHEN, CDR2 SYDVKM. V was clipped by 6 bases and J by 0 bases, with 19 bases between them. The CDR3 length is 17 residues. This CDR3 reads CASRAPPGAASTDTQYF. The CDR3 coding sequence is TGTGCCAGCAGGGCCCCTCCTGGGGCAGCTAGCACAGATACGCAGTATTTT.

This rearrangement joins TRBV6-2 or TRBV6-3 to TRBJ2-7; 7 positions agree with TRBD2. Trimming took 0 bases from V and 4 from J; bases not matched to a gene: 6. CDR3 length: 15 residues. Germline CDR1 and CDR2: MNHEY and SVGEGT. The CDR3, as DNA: TGTGCCAGCAGTTACTCGAGGACTAGTGGGTACGAGCAGTACTTC. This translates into CASSYSRTSGYEQYF.

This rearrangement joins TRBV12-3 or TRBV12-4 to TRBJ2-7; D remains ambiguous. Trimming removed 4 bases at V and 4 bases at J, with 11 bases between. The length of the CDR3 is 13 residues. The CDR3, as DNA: TGTGCCAGCAGTTCTGAGAAGGCTTACGAGCAGTACTTC. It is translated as CASSSEKAYEQYF.

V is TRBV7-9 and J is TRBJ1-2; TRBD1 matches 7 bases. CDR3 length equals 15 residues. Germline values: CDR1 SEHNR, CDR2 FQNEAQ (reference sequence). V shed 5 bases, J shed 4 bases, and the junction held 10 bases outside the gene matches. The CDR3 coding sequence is TGTGCCAGCAGCCCCCCTATAGACAGGGTCTATGGCTACACCTTC. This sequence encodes CASSPPIDRVYGYTF. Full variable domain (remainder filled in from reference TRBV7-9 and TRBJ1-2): DTGVSQNPRHKITKRGQNVTFRCDPISEHNRLYWYRQTLGQGPEFLTYFQNEAQLEKSRLLSDRFSAERPKGSFSTLEIQRTEQGDSAMYLCASSPPIDRVYGYTFGSGTRLTVV.

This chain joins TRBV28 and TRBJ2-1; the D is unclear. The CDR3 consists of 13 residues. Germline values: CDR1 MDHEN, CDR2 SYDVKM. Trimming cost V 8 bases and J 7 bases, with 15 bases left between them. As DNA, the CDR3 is TGTGCCAGCGTGGCACACCCCGGGAATGAGCAGTTCTTC. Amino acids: CASVAHPGNEQFF.

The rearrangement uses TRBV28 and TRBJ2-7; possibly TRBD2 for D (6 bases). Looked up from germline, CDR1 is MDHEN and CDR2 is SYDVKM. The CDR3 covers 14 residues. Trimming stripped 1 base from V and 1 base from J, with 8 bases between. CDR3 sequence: CASSLYGGSYEQYF. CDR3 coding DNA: TGTGCCAGCAGTTTATACGGGGGTTCCTACGAGCAGTACTTC.

CDR3 region: CASSEFMWSGSYNEQFF. The CDR3 nucleotides read TGCGCCAGCAGTGAATTCATGTGGAGCGGGAGCTACAATGAGCAGTTCTTC. V is TRBV10-2 and J is TRBJ2-1, with 8 nucleotides matching TRBD2. With V trimmed by 3 bases and J by 3 bases, 10 bases remained unmatched. Germline CDR1 and CDR2: WSHSY and SAAADI. CDR3 length equals 17 residues.

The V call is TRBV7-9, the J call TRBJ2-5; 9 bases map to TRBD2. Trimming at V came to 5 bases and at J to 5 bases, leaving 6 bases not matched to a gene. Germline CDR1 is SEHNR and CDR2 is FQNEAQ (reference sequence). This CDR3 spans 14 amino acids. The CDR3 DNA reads TGTGCCAGCAGCGGAGGGACTAGCCGTGAGACCCAGTACTTC. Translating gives CASSGGTSRETQYF.

The CDR3 loop reads CASSMTGFILMNTEAFF. CDR3 sequence (DNA): TGTGCCAGCAGCATGACAGGCTTCATCCTCATGAACACTGAAGCTTTCTTT. This chain connects TRBV5-6 to TRBJ1-1; D perhaps matches TRBD1 (6 bases). The CDR3 extends over 17 amino acids. The V and J ends lost 4 bases and 0 bases respectively, with 19 bases between them. Germline values: CDR1 SGHDT, CDR2 YYEEEE.

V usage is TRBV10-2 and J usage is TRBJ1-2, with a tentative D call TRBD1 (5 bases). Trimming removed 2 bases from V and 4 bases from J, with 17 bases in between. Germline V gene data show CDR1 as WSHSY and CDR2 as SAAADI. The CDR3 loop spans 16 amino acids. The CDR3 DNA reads TGCGCCAGCAGTGAGCCGAGAGGGGCGACAGCCTATGGCTACACCTTC. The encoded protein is CASSEPRGATAYGYTF.

This chain's CDR3 is CASRRWGAESDGYTF. CDR3 DNA: TGTGCCAGTCGAAGGTGGGGCGCGGAGTCGGATGGCTACACCTTC. The rearrangement links TRBV28 to TRBJ1-2; D possibly corresponds to TRBD1 (5 bases). Trimming removed 9 bases from V and 6 bases from J, with 23 bases in between. CDR1 and CDR2 from the germline V gene are MDHEN and SYDVKM. The CDR3 is 15 residues long.

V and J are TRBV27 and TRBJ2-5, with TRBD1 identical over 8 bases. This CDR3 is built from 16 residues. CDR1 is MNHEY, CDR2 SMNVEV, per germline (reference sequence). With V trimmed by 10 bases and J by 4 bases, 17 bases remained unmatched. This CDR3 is CAIPRQSQGVRETQYF. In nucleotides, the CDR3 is TGTGCCATCCCTCGTCAGTCACAGGGGGTTCGAGAGACCCAGTACTTC.

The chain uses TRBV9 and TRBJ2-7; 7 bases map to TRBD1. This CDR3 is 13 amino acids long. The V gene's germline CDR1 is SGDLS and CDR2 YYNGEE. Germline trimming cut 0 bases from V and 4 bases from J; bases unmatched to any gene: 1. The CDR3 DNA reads TGTGCCAGCAGCGTAGGGGACAGATACGAGCAGTACTTC. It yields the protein CASSVGDRYEQYF.